This T cell receptor (beta chain) originates from a study of cytomegalovirus exposure and HLA in healthy donors. CDR3 length: 14 amino acids. The V gene lost 1 base and the J gene lost 4 bases, with 10 bases spanning the gap. Germline values: CDR1 SGHTA, CDR2 FQGNSA. As regards this clone: Other DNA sequences within the sample encode an identical CDR3.

Primers for the PCR totalled 60 Vbeta and 13 Jbeta. The table came from immunoSEQ multiplex PCR; TCRdb's copy has only in-frame clones and leaves some out. In the table there are around 85,000 clones, 80% of which are singletons. This chain joins TRBV7-2 and TRBJ1-2; possibly TRBD1 for D (5 bases). Material: PBMCs. The receptor was isolated from a young man in good health and CMV-seronegative. The CDR3 sequence: CASSLGDGGYGYTF. For the CDR3, the DNA is TGTGCCAGCAGCTTAGGGGACGGGGGCTATGGCTACACCTTC. Full variable domain (missing parts from reference TRBV7-2 and TRBJ1-2): GAGVSQSPSNKVTEKGKDVELRCDPISGHTALYWYRQSLGQGLEFLIYFQGNSAPDKSGLPSDRFSAERTGGSVSTLTIQRTQQEDSAVYLCASSLGDGGYGYTFGSGTRLTVV.